The clone carrying this TCR beta chain was counted between two and nine times. Amplified regions were TCR beta CDR3 sequences from RNA transcripts. The HTBI set primed first-round TCR CDR3 RT-PCR. TCRdb ran MiXCR on the multiplex PCR reads and lists one entry per CDR3 protein. Altogether under 800,000 distinct CDR3 sequences are present, 14% being singletons, with the ten largest covering 10%. These data belong to a study of T cells in Graves' hyperthyroidism and ophthalmopathy. Study in general: Peripheral blood specimens were obtained at initial diagnosis, prior to any treatment.

The authors took PBMCs from roughly 9.7 ml fresh peripheral blood. Between the trimmed V and J ends, which lost 8 bases and 5 bases, there was a span of 7 bases. The CDR3 sequence is 11 residues long. Germline V gives CDR1 MNHEY, CDR2 SMNVEV (reference sequence). V and J are TRBV27 and TRBJ1-5; D is unresolved. The sequencing sample was made of blood. This TCR was sampled from a young woman with Graves' hyperthyroidism. This chain's CDR3 is CASGSDQPQHF. For the CDR3, the DNA is TGTGCCAGCGGCTCCGATCAGCCCCAGCATTTT.